Shown below are 12 T cell receptor beta chains from a single sample sequenced in a study of PD-1 blockade in classical Hodgkin lymphoma. The method was immunoSEQ multiplex PCR; TCRdb's version includes in-frame clones alone and lacks a portion of them. Altogether more than 15,000 clones are present, roughly nine tenths being singletons, with the ten largest covering around 3.9%. Time point in this sample: newly diagnosed, previously untreated cHL patient sample. The sequenced sample was peripheral blood mononuclear cells (PBMCs). The receptors were gathered from a human donor with classical Hodgkin lymphoma.

This chain uses TRBV5-4 with TRBJ1-4; D call uncertain. V was clipped by 1 base and J by 4 bases, with 26 bases between them. The CDR3 length is 20 residues. Germline V gene data show CDR1 as SGHNT and CDR2 as YYREEE (reference sequence). CDR3 sequence (DNA): TGTGCCAGCAGCTTGTATAGAGGCGGGCCACGGAATGGCGGTAATGAAAAACTGTTTTTT. Its protein is CASSLYRGGPRNGGNEKLFF. Supplemented by reference TRBV5-4 and TRBJ1-4, the full variable domain reads ETGVTQSPTHLIKTRGQQVTLRCSSQSGHNTVSWYQQALGQGPQFIFQYYREEENGRGNFPPRFSGLQFPNYSSELNVNALELDDSALYLCASSLYRGGPRNGGNEKLFFGSGTQLSVL.

Here the CDR3 DNA reads TGTGCCAGCAGTGCGCGACAGGGGAGGGGAATCTACGAGCAGTACTTC. Encoded protein: CASSARQGRGIYEQYF. The chain recombines TRBV28 with TRBJ2-7; D possibly corresponds to TRBD1 (8 bases). Trimming stripped 5 bases from V and 3 bases from J, with 20 bases between. The germline CDR1 and CDR2 sequences are MDHEN and SYDVKM. The CDR3 has 16 amino acids.

The chain uses TRBV7-8 and TRBJ1-4, with a tentative D call TRBD1 (6 bases). Trimming took 1 base from V and 2 from J, leaving 11 bases between them. CDR1 is SGHVS and CDR2 is FQNEAQ in the germline V gene. This CDR3 has 16 residues. CDR3 loop: CASSLGTGMTNEKLFF. The CDR3 nucleotides are TGTGCCAGCAGCTTAGGAACAGGGATGACTAATGAAAAACTGTTTTTT. Full variable domain (outside the CDR3, taken from reference TRBV7-8 and TRBJ1-4): GAGVSQSPRYKVAKRGQDVALRCDPISGHVSLFWYQQALGQGPEFLTYFQNEAQLDKSGLPSDRFFAERPEGSVSTLKIQRTQQEDSAVYLCASSLGTGMTNEKLFFGSGTQLSVL.

The rearrangement joins TRBV19 to TRBJ2-2; 8 bases match TRBD2. The CDR3 contains 19 residues. Trimming cost V 1 base and J 0 bases; bases outside gene matches: 10. Germline lookup yields CDR1 LNHDA and CDR2 SQIVND (reference sequence). CDR3 loop: CASSIGLSGISANTGELFF. CDR3 DNA: TGTGCCAGTAGTATAGGGCTTAGCGGGATCTCTGCGAACACCGGGGAGCTGTTTTTT.

This clone was counted a few times. The chain employs TRBV6-4 and TRBJ1-5; unclear D gene. This CDR3 comprises 16 residues. Trimming took off 8 bases at V and 0 bases at J, with 17 bases between the two ends. Germline loops: CDR1 MRHNA, CDR2 SNTAGT. CDR3 DNA: TGTGCCAGCGGAACGGTCGTGGTCTTTAGCAATCAGCCCCAGCATTTT. This sequence encodes CASGTVVVFSNQPQHF.

There are a few counts of this clone. The rearrangement uses TRBV10-1 and TRBJ1-2; 10 positions match TRBD1. The CDR3 extends over 17 amino acids. The junction had 11 bases not matched to a gene; V was cut back by 4 bases and J by 3 bases. The germline gives CDR1 WNHNN, CDR2 SYGVQD (reference sequence). The DNA for the CDR3 is TGCGCCAGCAGTGCGACAGGGGGCTCACTTCCTTACTATGGCTACACCTTC. Amino acid sequence: CASSATGGSLPYYGYTF.

The J gene is TRBJ2-5, the V gene TRBV9, with TRBD1 matching 9 bases. The germline gives CDR1 SGDLS, CDR2 YYNGEE. V was pared by 4 bases and J by 4 bases, with 20 bases of the junction left unmatched. This CDR3 is 19 amino acids long. The chain's CDR3 is CASSHVGSVQGAIGETQYF. As DNA, the CDR3 is TGTGCCAGCAGCCACGTAGGAAGTGTACAGGGGGCGATCGGAGAGACCCAGTACTTC.

The J gene is TRBJ2-5, the V gene TRBV19, with D possibly TRBD1 on 5 matching bases. Germline CDR1 reads LNHDA; CDR2 reads SQIVND (reference sequence). V was pared by 5 bases and J by 6 bases, with 13 bases between. This CDR3 is built from 13 residues. The CDR3 nucleotides read TGTGCCAGTAGTTCCGACAGCACACAGACCCAGTACTTC. Translation: CASSSDSTQTQYF.

The rearrangement joins TRBV9 to TRBJ1-4; 7 positions agree with TRBD1. The CDR3 is 15 amino acids. Germline values: CDR1 SGDLS, CDR2 YYNGEE. V was pared by 3 bases and J by 5 bases, with 7 bases of the junction left unmatched. In DNA, the CDR3 is TGTGCCAGCAGCGGACAGGGAAGAGGCAATGAAAAACTGTTTTTT. As protein: CASSGQGRGNEKLFF.

The rearrangement links TRBV10-2 to TRBJ1-6; tentatively, D is TRBD1 (6 bases). CDR1 WSHSY and CDR2 SAAADI come from the germline V gene. V was cut by 6 bases and J by 0 bases, with 9 bases left in between. The CDR3 consists of 15 residues. The CDR3 protein is CASREDSSYNSPLHF. CDR3 bases: TGCGCCAGCAGGGAGGACAGCTCCTATAATTCACCCCTCCACTTT.

The chain uses TRBV7-6 and TRBJ2-7; 7 positions match TRBD1. Looked up from germline, CDR1 is SGHVS and CDR2 is FNYEAQ. V lost 5 bases and J lost 6; bases outside the gene matches: 4. The CDR3 totals 12 residues. This CDR3 reads CASSTAGGEQYF. The DNA for the CDR3 is TGTGCCAGCAGCACAGCAGGGGGCGAGCAGTACTTC.

This rearrangement joins TRBV7-2 to TRBJ2-1; 14 bases are a match to TRBD2. The CDR3 runs 16 residues. The germline gives CDR1 SGHTA, CDR2 FQGNSA. Germline trimming cut 5 bases from V and 9 bases from J; bases unmatched to any gene: 9. In DNA form, the CDR3 reads TGTGCCAGCAGCCCCGGACTAGCGGGAGGATTGGGTGAGCAGTTCTTC. Its protein is CASSPGLAGGLGEQFF.